Included here is one TCR beta chain sequence, with context. Method: immunoSEQ multiplex PCR; TCRdb's copy keeps in-frame clones and lacks some. The sample lists about 240,000 clones; roughly 86% were seen once. From germline, CDR1 is SGHRS and CDR2 YFSETQ. V lost 3 bases and J lost 5; bases outside the gene matches: 9. CDR3 length: 16 amino acids. This sample is drawn from a study of blood T cell repertoires in COVID-19. The sequence came from a woman between 65 and 79 years old with active or convalescent COVID-19. Sequenced material: peripheral blood. The chain couples TRBV5-1 to TRBJ2-7, with 12 bases fitting TRBD2. The CDR3 is CASSYQLAGGGDEQYF. The DNA for the CDR3 is TGCGCCAGCAGCTACCAACTAGCGGGGGGAGGCGACGAGCAGTACTTC.